The 26 T cell receptor beta chains presented below share a single source sample, sequenced in a study of cytomegalovirus exposure and HLA in healthy donors. This PCR relied on a set of 60 Vbeta primers and 13 Jbeta primers. Only in-frame clones appear in the TCRdb table, and some are missing; sequencing was by immunoSEQ multiplex PCR. Of around 100,000 clones in the sample, about four fifths were seen once. The specimen sequenced was PBMCs. These receptors all come from a man aged 40-50 years in good health and CMV-seropositive.

This sequence joins TRBV28 and TRBJ2-5; 7 bases match TRBD1. CDR3 length equals 13 residues. The germline V gene encodes CDR1 MDHEN and CDR2 SYDVKM. The trim removed 11 bases at V and 0 bases at J, leaving 6 bases unmatched. CDR3 residues: CASTGAYQETQYF. CDR3 bases: TGTGCCTCCACAGGGGCGTACCAAGAGACCCAGTACTTC.

The chain employs TRBV7-2 and TRBJ1-5; 8 positions agree with TRBD1. J was trimmed by 9 bases and V by 11 bases; bases with no gene match: 15. The CDR3 totals 14 residues. CDR1 SGHTA and CDR2 FQGNSA come from the germline V gene. The CDR3 coding sequence is TGTGCCGCACAGGGGGGGTCGCCCAATGCGCCCCAGCATTTT. This codes for CAAQGGSPNAPQHF.

The chain recombines TRBV9 with TRBJ2-1; TRBD2 aligns across 13 bases. The germline V gene encodes CDR1 SGDLS and CDR2 YYNGEE. Losses at the gene ends were 4 bases for V and 0 bases for J; bases not matched to a gene: 7. The CDR3 loop spans 18 amino acids. CDR3 nucleotide sequence: TGTGCCAGCAGCTCGCGGACTAGCGGGGGAAGCTCCTACAATGAGCAGTTCTTC. Translating gives CASSSRTSGGSSYNEQFF.

The V gene is TRBV27, the J gene TRBJ2-3; TRBD1 is a possible D gene (5 bases). The CDR3 runs to 14 residues. V gave up 5 bases and J gave up 4 bases, with 13 bases separating them. Per the germline V gene, CDR1 is MNHEY and CDR2 is SMNVEV (reference sequence). DNA for the CDR3: TGTGCCAGCAGTCTCAGGGTTATGTCAGATACGCAGTATTTT. This sequence encodes CASSLRVMSDTQYF.

In its sample, this clone was seen once. This chain connects TRBV18 to TRBJ1-1; D gene ambiguous. The V end lost 2 bases, the J end lost 4 bases, and 11 bases lay between the germline ends. Germline assignment: CDR1 KGHSH and CDR2 LQKENI. The CDR3 has 14 residues. The CDR3 is CASSPSRQATEAFF. As DNA, the CDR3 is TGTGCCAGCTCACCATCCCGGCAGGCCACTGAAGCTTTCTTT.

The chain uses TRBV25-1 and TRBJ2-5, with D possibly TRBD1 on 5 matching bases. The V end was cut by 3 bases, the J end by 4 bases, with 9 bases between. From germline, CDR1 is MGHDK and CDR2 SYGVNS. This CDR3 spans 13 amino acids. Here the CDR3 DNA reads TGTGCCAGCAGTGATCAAAGGGGAGAGACCCAGTACTTC. It encodes CASSDQRGETQYF.

The chain uses TRBV5-4 and TRBJ2-5; 10 bases map to TRBD1. J was trimmed by 3 bases and V by 5 bases; bases with no gene match: 4. Germline CDR1 and CDR2: SGHNT and YYREEE (reference sequence). The CDR3 length is 14 residues. CDR3 protein: CASRGTGVKETQYF. The CDR3, as DNA: TGTGCCAGCAGGGGGACAGGGGTGAAAGAGACCCAGTACTTC.

This rearrangement joins TRBV29-1 to TRBJ1-1; D not certain. The V and J ends lost 8 bases and 0 bases respectively, with 10 bases between them. The CDR3 extends over 12 amino acids. Germline lookup yields CDR1 SQVTM and CDR2 ANQGSEA. CDR3 DNA: TGCAGCTCCGGCAGGTTGAACACTGAAGCTTTCTTT. Translation: CSSGRLNTEAFF.

This chain joins TRBV7-9 and TRBJ2-1; TRBD2 agrees at 7 bases. V dropped 4 bases and J dropped 2; count of bases not matched to a gene: 2. The CDR3 loop spans 14 amino acids. The germline V gene has CDR1 SEHNR and CDR2 FQNEAQ (reference sequence). The CDR3 here is CASSWGGTYNEQFF. The CDR3 bases are TGTGCCAGCAGCTGGGGGGGGACCTACAATGAGCAGTTCTTC. The full variable domain, completed using reference TRBV7-9 and TRBJ2-1, is DTGVSQNPRHKITKRGQNVTFRCDPISEHNRLYWYRQTLGQGPEFLTYFQNEAQLEKSRLLSDRFSAERPKGSFSTLEIQRTEQGDSAMYLCASSWGGTYNEQFFGPGTRLTVL.

The sample holds a few counts of this clone. This chain connects TRBV7-8 to TRBJ1-3; D unresolved. This CDR3 has 16 residues. Trimming took 2 bases from V and 0 from J, leaving 11 bases between them. Germline CDR1 SGHVS, CDR2 FQNEAQ. The CDR3 protein is CASSLLGRGSGNTIYF. The DNA for the CDR3 is TGTGCCAGCAGCTTACTCGGTCGGGGCTCTGGAAACACCATATATTTT.

The J gene is TRBJ2-7, the V gene TRBV5-1; D may be TRBD1 (5 bases). The V and J ends lost 4 bases and 0 bases respectively, with 11 bases between them. Germline values: CDR1 SGHRS, CDR2 YFSETQ. The CDR3 has 14 residues. The CDR3 sequence: CASSRRQGSYEQYF. The CDR3 nucleotides are TGCGCCAGCAGCCGCCGGCAGGGCTCCTACGAGCAGTACTTC.

The chain recombines TRBV5-1 with TRBJ2-3; TRBD1 agrees at 11 bases. Germline trimming cut 4 bases from V and 5 bases from J; bases unmatched to any gene: 6. Germline CDR1 and CDR2: SGHRS and YFSETQ. The CDR3 runs to 15 residues. The DNA for the CDR3 is TGCGCCAGCAGCCCGGGGACAGGGGGTAGAGATACGCAGTATTTT. Translation gives CASSPGTGGRDTQYF.

The chain links TRBV5-4 to TRBJ2-5, with TRBD2 matching 8 bases. This CDR3 is 14 amino acids long. CDR1 is SGHNT, CDR2 YYREEE, per germline (reference sequence). J gave up 5 bases and V 4 bases, and 7 bases lay outside the gene matches. The CDR3 DNA follows: TGTGCCAGCAGCACTTTAGCGGGGTACGAGACCCAGTACTTC. Its protein is CASSTLAGYETQYF.

The chain employs TRBV11-2 and TRBJ2-7; 8 nucleotides line up with TRBD1. The germline CDR1 and CDR2 sequences are SGHAT and FQNNGV. Trimming at V came to 4 bases and at J to 7 bases, leaving 6 bases not matched to a gene. The CDR3 totals 13 residues. The CDR3 spells CASSSQGAGEQYF. As DNA, the CDR3 is TGTGCCAGCAGCTCGCAGGGGGCTGGGGAGCAGTACTTC. The full variable domain, rest sourced from reference TRBV11-2 and TRBJ2-7, is EAGVAQSPRYKIIEKRQSVAFWCNPISGHATLYWYQQILGQGPKLLIQFQNNGVVDDSQLPKDRFSAERLKGVDSTLKIQPAKLEDSAVYLCASSSQGAGEQYFGPGTRLTVT.

CDR3 sequence reads: CASSLLTGQEKLFF. The CDR3 coding sequence is TGTGCCAGCAGCTTGCTAACGGGTCAAGAAAAACTGTTTTTT. The chain links TRBV5-6 to TRBJ1-4; the D is unclear. The CDR3 is 14 amino acids. CDR1 is SGHDT and CDR2 is YYEEEE in the germline V gene. Trimming shortened V by 1 base and J by 8 bases, and 12 bases separated the two germline ends.

This clone was found a few times. The chain couples TRBV10-3 to TRBJ2-7, with TRBD2 matching 8 bases. J lost 5 bases, V lost 6 bases, and 18 bases had no gene match. CDR3 length equals 17 residues. Germline-derived CDR1 and CDR2 are ENHRY and SYGVKD. The CDR3 DNA reads as TGTGCCATCAGCCAGGAACCGGCGAGCGGGAGAGGCCACGAGCAGTACTTC. This gives the protein CAISQEPASGRGHEQYF.

The chain links TRBV16 to TRBJ1-6, with D unresolved. V was cut by 4 bases and J by 17 bases, with 15 bases left in between. The germline gives CDR1 KGHSY, CDR2 FQNENV. CDR3 length: 12 amino acids. Written as DNA, the CDR3 is TGTGCCAGCAGCCTCGGACGGTGGGGAGTCCACTTT. Translated: CASSLGRWGVHF.

This clone is medium-sized in the sample. The V gene is TRBV5-6, the J gene TRBJ2-7; 7 bases align to TRBD2. Germline assignment: CDR1 SGHDT and CDR2 YYEEEE. With V trimmed by 3 bases and J by 2 bases, 5 bases remained unmatched. CDR3 length equals 14 residues. CDR3 sequence: CASSYGTTTYEQYF. The CDR3 bases are TGTGCCAGCAGCTACGGGACTACAACCTACGAGCAGTACTTC.

The chain has TRBV10-1 and TRBJ1-4; TRBD1 is a possible D gene (5 bases). The CDR3 loop spans 15 amino acids. Looked up from germline, CDR1 is WNHNN and CDR2 is SYGVQD (reference sequence). Trimming took 0 bases from V and 4 from J, leaving 9 bases between them. The CDR3 is CASSESDSNNEKLFF. The CDR3 nucleotides read TGCGCCAGCAGTGAGTCTGACAGCAATAATGAAAAACTGTTTTTT.

The genes are TRBV11-1 and TRBJ2-2; D is perhaps TRBD2 (6 bases). V shed 4 bases and J shed 1 base, with 13 bases lying between them. This CDR3 is built from 16 residues. The germline CDR1 and CDR2 sequences are SGHAT and FQDESV (reference sequence). The CDR3 nucleotides read TGTGCCAGCAGCTCGGGACTCGCGTTGAACACCGGGGAGCTGTTTTTT. This codes for CASSSGLALNTGELFF.

This chain uses TRBV18 with TRBJ1-2, with D uncertain. Germline values: CDR1 KGHSH, CDR2 LQKENI. The CDR3 spans 15 residues. Trimming took 2 bases from V and 2 from J, leaving 12 bases between them. The CDR3: CASSPSTTRNYGYTF. The CDR3 DNA reads TGTGCCAGCTCACCATCCACGACACGAAACTATGGCTACACCTTC.

The V gene is TRBV6-5, the J gene TRBJ2-5; TRBD2 might be the D (6 bases). The CDR3 length is 14 residues. Trimming stripped 5 bases from V and 1 base from J, with 11 bases between. Germline V gives CDR1 MNHEY, CDR2 SVGAGI. The CDR3 region is CASSPRDFQETQYF. Written as DNA, the CDR3 is TGTGCCAGCAGTCCCCGGGACTTCCAAGAGACCCAGTACTTC.

The chain carries TRBV30 and TRBJ1-5; 8 bases match TRBD1. The germline gives CDR1 GTSNPN, CDR2 SVGIG (reference sequence). V shed 8 bases, J shed 6 bases, and the junction held 9 bases outside the gene matches. The length of the CDR3 is 13 residues. DNA for the CDR3: TGTGCCACCACACAGGGGGGAGGTCAGCCCCAGCATTTT. As protein: CATTQGGGQPQHF.

The rearrangement joins TRBV5-1 to TRBJ2-5, with a tentative D call TRBD2 (5 bases). This CDR3 region has 15 residues. Trimming shortened V by 0 bases and J by 3 bases, and 12 bases separated the two germline ends. The germline V gene encodes CDR1 SGHRS and CDR2 YFSETQ. The CDR3 is CASSLVSGGKETQYF. CDR3 sequence (DNA): TGCGCCAGCAGCTTGGTCAGTGGAGGAAAAGAGACCCAGTACTTC.

This clone showed up just a few times. This chain uses TRBV5-1 with TRBJ2-1; 13 bases map to TRBD2. In germline, CDR1 is SGHRS, CDR2 YFSETQ. The length of the CDR3 is 20 residues. Trimming took 4 bases from V and 4 from J; bases not matched to a gene: 17. DNA for the CDR3: TGCGCCAGCAGCCGTCACTTCGCTGTAGGACTAGCGGGAGAGTACAATGAGCAGTTCTTC. Translating it yields CASSRHFAVGLAGEYNEQFF. Full variable domain (missing parts from reference TRBV5-1 and TRBJ2-1): KAGVTQTPRYLIKTRGQQVTLSCSPISGHRSVSWYQQTPGQGLQFLFEYFSETQRNKGNFPGRFSGRQFSNSRSEMNVSTLELGDSALYLCASSRHFAVGLAGEYNEQFFGPGTRLTVL.

The gene calls are TRBV6-6 and TRBJ2-7; TRBD2 aligns across 7 bases. From germline, CDR1 is MNHNY and CDR2 SVGAGI (reference sequence). This CDR3 has 14 residues. With 6 bases clipped from V and 0 bases from J, the junction kept 5 bases outside the gene matches. The CDR3 DNA is TGTGCCAGCAGAACCCGCGGGGGCTCCTACGAGCAGTACTTC. Protein sequence: CASRTRGGSYEQYF.